The 25 T cell receptor beta chains given below trace back to one sample, sequenced in a study of spatial heterogeneity in lung cancer. TCRdb recomputed calls from the 5' RACE reads with MiXCR, one row per CDR3 protein. The table has fewer than 25,000 distinct CDR3 sequences, around 9.7% seen once. Time point meaning: blood at routine non-recurrence follow-up after resection. The material sequenced was PBMCs, taken at follow-up. These receptor sequences come from a male donor with early-stage non-small cell lung cancer.

This clonotype was counted only a few times. The chain recombines TRBV6-2 or TRBV6-3 with TRBJ2-2, with 12 bases lining up with TRBD1. The length of the CDR3 is 15 residues. The V segment lost 6 bases and the J segment 3 bases; nucleotides outside the gene matches: 2. Germline CDR1 MNHEY, CDR2 SVGEGT. CDR3 region: CASRGQGAYTGELFF. The CDR3 DNA sequence: TGTGCCAGCAGGGGACAGGGGGCCTACACCGGGGAGCTGTTTTTT.

This clonotype has at least ten counts. The chain links TRBV28 to TRBJ1-5, with unresolved D. V dropped 6 bases and J dropped 3 bases, with 3 bases sitting between them. This CDR3 region has 11 residues. The V gene's germline CDR1 is MDHEN and CDR2 SYDVKM. CDR3 DNA: TGTGCCAGCAGCACCAATCAGCCCCAGCATTTT. It yields the protein CASSTNQPQHF.

This clonotype was counted ten times or more. CDR3 sequence reads: CSANWGSNQPQHF. CDR3 DNA sequence: TGCAGTGCTAACTGGGGTAGCAATCAGCCCCAGCATTTT. The chain joins TRBV20-1 to TRBJ1-5; D gene uncertain. The CDR3 covers 13 residues. The V gene's germline CDR1 is DFQATT and CDR2 SNEGSKA (reference sequence). V lost 4 bases and J lost 0, with 7 bases in between.

This clonotype has just a few counts. The chain has TRBV2 and TRBJ2-7; D is possibly TRBD1 (7 bases). CDR1 is SNHLY, CDR2 FYNNEI, per germline. The CDR3 sequence is 14 residues long. With 7 bases removed from V and 1 base from J, the gap between germline ends came to 14 bases. The CDR3 coding sequence is TGTGCCAGCAACAGGGGCGCGGGGTCCTACGAGCAGTACTTC. As protein: CASNRGAGSYEQYF.

CDR3 coding DNA: TGTGCCAGCAGCCATGGGGTATCGGATACGCAGTATTTT. As protein: CASSHGVSDTQYF. The rearrangement uses TRBV3-1 and TRBJ2-3, with D unresolved. The ends were cut back, 3 bases at V and 6 bases at J, with 10 bases in the middle. This CDR3 spans 13 amino acids. Germline V gene lookup returns CDR1 LGHDT and CDR2 YNNKEL (reference sequence).

This clonotype has ten or more counts. The gene calls are TRBV7-6 and TRBJ1-1; tentatively, D is TRBD1 (5 bases). Germline V gene sequence: CDR1 SGHVS, CDR2 FNYEAQ. The CDR3 is made up of 14 amino acids. Trimming removed 1 base from V and 6 bases from J, with 12 bases in between. The CDR3 spells CASSLEPGGAEAFF. CDR3 bases: TGTGCCAGCAGCTTAGAGCCGGGAGGGGCTGAAGCTTTCTTT.

This clonotype rates as medium-sized. The rearrangement joins TRBV9 to TRBJ2-5; 8 positions agree with TRBD1. This CDR3 spans 16 amino acids. V was clipped by 3 bases and J by 4 bases; unmatched bases: 11. Germline V lookup: CDR1 SGDLS, CDR2 YYNGEE. The CDR3 DNA reads TGTGCCAGCAGCGCCGGAACTCGACAGGGGCCAGAGACCCAGTACTTC. The encoded protein is CASSAGTRQGPETQYF. Together with reference TRBV9 and TRBJ2-5, the CDR3 gives the full variable domain: DSGVTQTPKHLITATGQRVTLRCSPRSGDLSVYWYQQSLDQGLQFLIQYYNGEERAKGNILERFSAQQFPDLHSELNLSSLELGDSALYFCASSAGTRQGPETQYFGPGTRLLVL.

This clonotype appeared many times. The V call is TRBV10-2, the J call TRBJ1-2; TRBD1 aligns across 9 bases. Unmatched junction bases numbered 6, after V lost 7 bases and J lost 6 bases. The CDR3 has 13 amino acids. Germline CDR1 WSHSY, CDR2 SAAADI. The CDR3 coding sequence is TGCGCCAGCAAGCAGGGACAGGGTCATGGCTACACCTTC. This sequence encodes CASKQGQGHGYTF.

This clonotype was seen repeatedly, ten times or more. The chain is built from TRBV3-1 and TRBJ1-1; possible D gene TRBD1, 5 bases. Germline CDR1 and CDR2: LGHDT and YNNKEL (reference sequence). Trimming took off 0 bases at V and 11 bases at J, with 10 bases between the two ends. The CDR3 consists of 12 residues. CDR3 sequence (DNA): TGTGCCAGCAGCCAAGATGGGGGGGGTGCTTTCTTT. This translates into CASSQDGGGAFF. The whole variable domain, remainder taken from reference TRBV3-1 and TRBJ1-1, is DTAVSQTPKYLVTQMGNDKSIKCEQNLGHDTMYWYKQDSKKFLKIMFSYNNKELIINETVPNRFSPKSPDKAHLNLHINSLELGDSAVYFCASSQDGGGAFFGQGTRLTVV.

The gene calls are TRBV7-2 and TRBJ1-1; D perhaps matches TRBD1 (5 bases). The CDR3 extends over 15 amino acids. CDR1 and CDR2 (germline): SGHTA, FQGNSA. The V end lost 2 bases, the J end lost 1 base, and 11 bases lay between the germline ends. CDR3 bases: TGTGCCAGCAGCTTATCGGGACTCGGGAACACTGAAGCTTTCTTT. This codes for CASSLSGLGNTEAFF.

This clonotype appeared many times. The chain joins TRBV3-1 to TRBJ2-1, with a possible D match to TRBD2 (6 bases). The V gene lost 7 bases and the J gene lost 7 bases, with 14 bases spanning the gap. This CDR3 is 13 amino acids long. Germline loops: CDR1 LGHDT, CDR2 YNNKEL (reference sequence). The chain's CDR3 is CASMGGTVNEQFF. The CDR3 bases are TGTGCCAGCATGGGGGGTACGGTTAATGAGCAGTTCTTC.

This clonotype was counted only a few times. The V gene is TRBV20-1, the J gene TRBJ1-2; no definite D call. The CDR3 is made up of 12 amino acids. Trimming removed 7 bases from V and 4 bases from J, with 13 bases in between. The V gene's germline CDR1 is DFQATT and CDR2 SNEGSKA (reference sequence). Written as DNA, the CDR3 is TGCAGTGAGAGCCACCCTGGCTATGGCTACACCTTC. It codes for CSESHPGYGYTF.

This clonotype has ten or more counts. CDR3 DNA: TGTGCCACCTCGCGGGGACGCACAGATACGCAGTATTTT. Protein product: CATSRGRTDTQYF. The chain carries TRBV24-1 and TRBJ2-3, with D possibly being TRBD2 (6 bases). CDR1 is KGHDR and CDR2 is SFDVKD in the germline V gene. The CDR3 loop spans 13 amino acids. V shed 9 bases and J shed 1 base, with 10 bases lying between them.

This chain links TRBV23-1 with TRBJ2-7; a weak D match, TRBD1 (6 bases). TRBV23-1 is an ORF, and what it does is uncertain. This CDR3 contains 16 residues. Trimming pared 7 bases from V and 2 bases from J, leaving 21 bases between. DNA of the CDR3: TGCGCCAGCACCTTCCTCCGACAGGTAGCGCCCTACGAGCAGTACTTC. Protein: CASTFLRQVAPYEQYF.

Ten or more counts support this clonotype. The V and J genes are TRBV3-1 and TRBJ2-3, with D unclear. The ends were cut back, 4 bases at V and 5 bases at J, with 7 bases in the middle. This CDR3 contains 12 residues. CDR1 is LGHDT, CDR2 YNNKEL, per germline (reference sequence). DNA for the CDR3: TGTGCCAGCAGCCCCTCCGGAGATACGCAGTATTTT. Protein product: CASSPSGDTQYF.

The V and J genes are TRBV3-1 and TRBJ2-6; D is unclear. The germline V and J ends were trimmed by 6 bases and 1 base, with 7 bases remaining between them. The germline gives CDR1 LGHDT, CDR2 YNNKEL (reference sequence). CDR3 length: 14 amino acids. The DNA of the CDR3 is TGTGCCAGCAGTACTTTTTCTGGGGCCAACGTCCTGACTTTC. Encoded protein: CASSTFSGANVLTF.

In this sample, this clonotype turned up a few times. The J gene is TRBJ2-5, the V gene TRBV15, with TRBD1 matching over 7 bases. The CDR3 runs to 17 residues. The V and J ends lost 0 bases and 2 bases, in that order; junction bases with no gene match: 9. Germline CDR1 is LNHNV and CDR2 is YYDKDF (reference sequence). The CDR3 here is CATSRDFGTANQETQYF. In nucleotides, the CDR3 is TGTGCCACCAGCAGAGATTTCGGGACAGCAAATCAAGAGACCCAGTACTTC.

This clonotype occurred many times. The chain recombines TRBV6-5 with TRBJ1-2; D gene ambiguous. The V end lost 5 bases, the J end lost 2 bases, and 15 bases lay between the germline ends. CDR3 length: 15 residues. CDR1 is MNHEY and CDR2 is SVGAGI in the germline V gene. The CDR3 nucleotides are TGTGCCAGCAGTGCGGGAATCCAAGCCAACTATGGCTACACCTTC. Translation gives CASSAGIQANYGYTF.

The chain employs TRBV4-3 and TRBJ2-7; D is unclear. Germline CDR1 reads LGHNA; CDR2 reads YSLEER. This CDR3 is 15 amino acids long. V dropped 0 bases and J dropped 6 bases, with 15 bases sitting between them. CDR3 sequence (DNA): TGCGCCAGCAGCCAAGACTCTGTACATATGGGCGAGCAGTACTTC. Protein sequence: CASSQDSVHMGEQYF.

A few counts support this clonotype. The chain joins TRBV7-2 to TRBJ2-2; 12 bases are a match to TRBD1. This CDR3 has 16 residues. The germline gives CDR1 SGHTA, CDR2 FQGNSA. With 6 bases clipped from V and 6 bases from J, the junction kept 8 bases outside the gene matches. The CDR3 sequence: CASRWTRDRGPGELFF. DNA of the CDR3: TGTGCCAGCAGATGGACAAGGGACAGGGGGCCCGGGGAGCTGTTTTTT.

There are a few counts of this clonotype. The chain is built from TRBV6-1 and TRBJ1-5; TRBD1 agrees at 7 bases. With V trimmed by 4 bases and J by 4 bases, 10 bases remained unmatched. This CDR3 region has 16 residues. Germline CDR1 is MNHNS and CDR2 is SASEGT. The CDR3 protein is CASSASTGRSNQPQHF. Here the CDR3 DNA reads TGTGCCAGCAGTGCCTCGACAGGGAGAAGTAATCAGCCCCAGCATTTT.

For this clonotype: Possible read error: a much larger clone is one base away. V and J are TRBV7-8 and TRBJ2-2; 8 bases match TRBD2. Germline lookup yields CDR1 SGHVS and CDR2 FQNEAQ. There are 15 residues in the CDR3. CDR3 DNA sequence: TGTACCAGCAGCTTATCCGGGACTAGTACCGGGGAGCTGTTTTTT. Its protein product is CTSSLSGTSTGELFF. Full variable domain (missing parts from reference TRBV7-8 and TRBJ2-2): GAGVSQSPRYKVAKRGQDVALRCDPISGHVSLFWYQQALGQGPEFLTYFQNEAQLDKSGLPSDRFFAERPEGSVSTLKIQRTQQEDSAVYLCTSSLSGTSTGELFFGEGSRLTVL.

This clonotype was seen repeatedly, ten times or more. The chain recombines TRBV28 with TRBJ1-2; 7 bases map to TRBD1. Losses at the gene ends were 4 bases for V and 8 bases for J; bases not matched to a gene: 13. The CDR3 extends over 15 amino acids. Germline loops: CDR1 MDHEN, CDR2 SYDVKM. The DNA for the CDR3 is TGTGCCAGCAGTTCGTATACCGGGACAGTAAACGGCTACACCTTC. Encoded protein: CASSSYTGTVNGYTF.

This clonotype was seen many times. The chain joins TRBV7-2 to TRBJ1-1; a possible D gene is TRBD1 (6 bases). This CDR3 has 13 amino acids. The V end was cut by 4 bases, the J end by 6 bases, with 12 bases between. The germline gives CDR1 SGHTA, CDR2 FQGNSA. The DNA for the CDR3 is TGTGCCAGCAGCTCCCGACAGGAGGCTGAAGCTTTCTTT. This gives the protein CASSSRQEAEAFF.

Of note for this clonotype: A junction boundary mismatches the germline segment, possibly from a read error. The chain recombines TRBV27 with TRBJ2-5; 7 nucleotides agree with TRBD1. This CDR3 spans 14 amino acids. Germline V gives CDR1 MNHEY, CDR2 SMNVEV (reference sequence). This CDR3 is CASSIDRVQEAQYF. CDR3 sequence (DNA): TGTGCCAGCAGTATAGACAGGGTACAAGAGGCCCAGTACTTC.